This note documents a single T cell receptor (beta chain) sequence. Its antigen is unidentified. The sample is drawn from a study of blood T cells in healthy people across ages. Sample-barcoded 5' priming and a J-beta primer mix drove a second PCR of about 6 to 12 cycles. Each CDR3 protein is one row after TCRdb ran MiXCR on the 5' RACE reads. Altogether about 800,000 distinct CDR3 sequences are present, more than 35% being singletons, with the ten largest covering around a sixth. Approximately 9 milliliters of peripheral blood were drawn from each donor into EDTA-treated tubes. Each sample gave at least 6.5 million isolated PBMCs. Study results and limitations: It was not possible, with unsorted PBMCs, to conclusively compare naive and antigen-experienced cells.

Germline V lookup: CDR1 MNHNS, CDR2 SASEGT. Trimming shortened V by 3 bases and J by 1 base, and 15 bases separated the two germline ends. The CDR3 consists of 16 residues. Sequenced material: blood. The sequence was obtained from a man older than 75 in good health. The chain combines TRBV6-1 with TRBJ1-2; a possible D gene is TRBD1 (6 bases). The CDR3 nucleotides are TGTGCCAGCAGTGAGGACAGTAGGGGGATTAACTATGGCTACACCTTC. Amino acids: CASSEDSRGINYGYTF.